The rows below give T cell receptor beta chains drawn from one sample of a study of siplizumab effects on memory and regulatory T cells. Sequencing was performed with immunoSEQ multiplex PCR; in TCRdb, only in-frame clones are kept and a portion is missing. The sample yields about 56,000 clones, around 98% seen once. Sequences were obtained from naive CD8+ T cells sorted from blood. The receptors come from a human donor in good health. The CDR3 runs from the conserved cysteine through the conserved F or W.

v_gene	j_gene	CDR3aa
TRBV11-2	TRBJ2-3	CASSSVQDITDTQYF
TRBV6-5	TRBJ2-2	CASSYSLASGELFF
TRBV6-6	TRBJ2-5	CASSFRDSQETQYF
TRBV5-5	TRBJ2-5	CASSWTSGSGETQYF
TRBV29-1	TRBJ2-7	CSVVEADPSSYEQYF
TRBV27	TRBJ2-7	CASGTTGWNEQYF
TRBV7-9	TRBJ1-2	CASSLVSTMGYTF
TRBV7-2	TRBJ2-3	CASSDEGTDTQYF
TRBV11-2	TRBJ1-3	CASSLSSLENTIYF
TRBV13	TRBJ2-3	CASGLAASTDTQYF
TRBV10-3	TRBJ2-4	CAISELPRDYAKNIQYF
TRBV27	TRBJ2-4	CASSPRGGLAAKNIQYF
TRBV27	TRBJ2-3	CASSPGGSTDTQYF
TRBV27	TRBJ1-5	CASSFGFDQPQHF
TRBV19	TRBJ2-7	CASSIGAGPFYEQYF
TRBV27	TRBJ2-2	CASSLWGGELFF
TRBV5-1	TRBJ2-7	CASSLDQESATYEQYF
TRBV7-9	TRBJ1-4	CASSLVDNEKLFF
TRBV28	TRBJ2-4	CASSLGVGAKNIQYF
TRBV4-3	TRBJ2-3	CASSPAGGRDQDTQYF
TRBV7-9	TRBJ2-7	CASRRTGDSYEQYF
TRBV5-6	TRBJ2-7	CASSLAPSPYEQYF
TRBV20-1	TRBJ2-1	CSARPEQFF
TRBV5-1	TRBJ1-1	CASRSGTDNMNTEAFF
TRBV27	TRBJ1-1	CASSLGGSSTEAFF
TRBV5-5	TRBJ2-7	CASSLLRVNEQYF
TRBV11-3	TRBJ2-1	CASSLSTYSYNEQFF
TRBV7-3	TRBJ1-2	CASSPGTQPGANYGYTF
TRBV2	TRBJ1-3	CASIEVSSGNTIYF
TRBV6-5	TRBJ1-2	CASSGGNPLYGYTF
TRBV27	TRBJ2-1	CASSFWGSSYNEQFF
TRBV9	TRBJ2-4	CASSARGSDKNIQYF
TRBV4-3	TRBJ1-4	CASSQVREDEKLFF
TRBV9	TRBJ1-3	CASSQGQSSGNTIYF
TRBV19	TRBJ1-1	CASSIGVNTEAFF
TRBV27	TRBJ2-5	CASSSTTSGQETQYF
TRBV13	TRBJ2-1	CASSSRDRPYNEQFF
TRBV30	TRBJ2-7	CAWSETDYEQYF
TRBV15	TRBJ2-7	CATSLGTGAGTYEQYF
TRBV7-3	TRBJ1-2	CASSFRVGSGYTF
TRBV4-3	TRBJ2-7	CASSQDGYEQYF
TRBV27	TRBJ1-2	CASTPRGGGYGYTF
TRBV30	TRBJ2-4	CAWSVGQGRAKNIQYF
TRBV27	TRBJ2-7	CASSLKGVRVYEQYF
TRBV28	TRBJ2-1	CASSSPGTGIYNEQFF
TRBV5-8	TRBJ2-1	CASSLIPGRDEQFF
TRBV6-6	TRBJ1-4	CASSKATNEKLFF
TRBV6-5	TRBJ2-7	CASSYREGAFYEQYF
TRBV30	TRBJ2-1	CAWSAPTSGLNEQFF
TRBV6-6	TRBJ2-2	CASSLAGDTGELFF
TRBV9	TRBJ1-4	CASSVSGAREKLFF
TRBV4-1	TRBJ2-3	CASSQEGLGGHTDTQYF
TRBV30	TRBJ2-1	CAWSEFDEQFF